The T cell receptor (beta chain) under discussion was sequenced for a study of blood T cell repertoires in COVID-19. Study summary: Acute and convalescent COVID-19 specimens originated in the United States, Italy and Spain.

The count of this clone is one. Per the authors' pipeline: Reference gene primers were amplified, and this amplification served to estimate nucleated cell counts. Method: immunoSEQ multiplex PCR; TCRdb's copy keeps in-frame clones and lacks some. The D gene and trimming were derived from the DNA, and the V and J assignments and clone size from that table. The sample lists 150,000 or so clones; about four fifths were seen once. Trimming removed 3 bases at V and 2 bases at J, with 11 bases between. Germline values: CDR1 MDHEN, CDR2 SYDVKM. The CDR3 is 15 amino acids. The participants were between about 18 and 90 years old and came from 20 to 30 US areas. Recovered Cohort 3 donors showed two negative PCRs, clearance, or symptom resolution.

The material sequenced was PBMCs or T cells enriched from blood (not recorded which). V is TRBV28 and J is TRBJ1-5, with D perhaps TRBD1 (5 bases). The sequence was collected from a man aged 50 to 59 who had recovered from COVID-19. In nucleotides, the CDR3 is TGTGCCAGCAGTTTGTCAGGGAACGGCAATCAGCCCCAGCATTTT. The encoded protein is CASSLSGNGNQPQHF.